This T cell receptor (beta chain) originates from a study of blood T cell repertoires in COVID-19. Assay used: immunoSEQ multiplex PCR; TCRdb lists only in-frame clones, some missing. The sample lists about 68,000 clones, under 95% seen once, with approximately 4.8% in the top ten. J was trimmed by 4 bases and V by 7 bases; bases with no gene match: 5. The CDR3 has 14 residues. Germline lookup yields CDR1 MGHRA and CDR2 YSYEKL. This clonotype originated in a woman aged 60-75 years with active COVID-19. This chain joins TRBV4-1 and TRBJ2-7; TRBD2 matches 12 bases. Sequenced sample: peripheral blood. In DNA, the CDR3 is TGCGCCAGCAAACAAGGGACTAGCGGGTACGAGCAGTACTTC. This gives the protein CASKQGTSGYEQYF.